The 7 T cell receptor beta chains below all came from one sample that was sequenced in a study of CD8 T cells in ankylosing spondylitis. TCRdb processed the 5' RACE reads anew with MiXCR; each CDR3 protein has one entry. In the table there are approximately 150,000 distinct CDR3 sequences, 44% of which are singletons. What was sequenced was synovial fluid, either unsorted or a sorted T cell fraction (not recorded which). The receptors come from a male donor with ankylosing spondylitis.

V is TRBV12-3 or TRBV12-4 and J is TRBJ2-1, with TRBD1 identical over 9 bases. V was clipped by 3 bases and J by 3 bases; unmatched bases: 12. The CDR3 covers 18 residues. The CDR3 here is CASSFLYRDREFYNEQFF. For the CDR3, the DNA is TGTGCCAGCAGTTTCTTATACCGGGACAGGGAGTTCTACAATGAGCAGTTCTTC.

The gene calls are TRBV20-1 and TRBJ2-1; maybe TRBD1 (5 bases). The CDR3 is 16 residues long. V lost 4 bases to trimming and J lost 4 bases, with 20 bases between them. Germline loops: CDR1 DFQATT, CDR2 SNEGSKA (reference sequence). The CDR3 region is CSATPPNRTLYNEQFF. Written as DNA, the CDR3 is TGCAGTGCTACGCCACCCAACAGGACCCTATACAATGAGCAGTTCTTC.

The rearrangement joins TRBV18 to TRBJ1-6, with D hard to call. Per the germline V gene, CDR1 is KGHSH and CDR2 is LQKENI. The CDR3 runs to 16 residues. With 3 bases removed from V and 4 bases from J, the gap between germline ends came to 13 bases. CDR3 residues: CASSPTDDPYNSPLHF. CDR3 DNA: TGTGCCAGCTCACCTACAGACGACCCATATAATTCACCCCTCCACTTT.

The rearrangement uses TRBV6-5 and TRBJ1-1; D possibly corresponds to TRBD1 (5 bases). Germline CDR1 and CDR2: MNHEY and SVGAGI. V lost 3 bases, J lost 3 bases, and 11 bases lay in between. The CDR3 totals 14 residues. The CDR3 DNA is TGTGCCAGCAGTTATTACGGGGGGTACACTGAAGCTTTCTTT. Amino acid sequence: CASSYYGGYTEAFF.

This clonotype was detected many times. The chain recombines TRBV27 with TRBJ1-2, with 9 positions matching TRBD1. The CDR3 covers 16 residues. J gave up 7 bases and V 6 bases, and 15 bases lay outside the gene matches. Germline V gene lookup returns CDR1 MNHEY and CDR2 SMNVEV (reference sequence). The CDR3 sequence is CASSFDGQGPLVGYTF. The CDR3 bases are TGTGCCAGCAGCTTCGACGGACAGGGGCCCCTCGTTGGCTACACCTTC.

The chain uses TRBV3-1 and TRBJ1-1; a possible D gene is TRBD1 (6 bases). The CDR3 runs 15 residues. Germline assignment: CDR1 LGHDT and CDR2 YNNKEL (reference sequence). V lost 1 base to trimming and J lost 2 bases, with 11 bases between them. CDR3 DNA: TGTGCCAGCAGCCAAGGAGGACAGAGAAACACTGAAGCTTTCTTT. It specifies CASSQGGQRNTEAFF.

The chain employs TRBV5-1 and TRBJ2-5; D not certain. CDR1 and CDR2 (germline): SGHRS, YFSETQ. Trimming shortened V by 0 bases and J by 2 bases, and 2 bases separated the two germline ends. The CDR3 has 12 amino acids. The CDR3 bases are TGCGCCAGCAGCTTGGATCAAGAGACCCAGTACTTC. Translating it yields CASSLDQETQYF.